The clone carrying this T cell receptor (beta chain) was counted a few times. Sequenced by immunoSEQ multiplex PCR; TCRdb stores in-frame clones only, minus some. The sample records about 47,000 clones, around four fifths being singletons. These data come from a study of OX40 agonist ivuxolimab in advanced cancers. Sample: CD4+ or CD8+ T cells sorted from blood, taken in a trial of the OX40 agonist ivuxolimab. This receptor was taken from an adult with an advanced solid tumor such as melanoma, head and neck, liver or kidney cancer.

The CDR3 DNA sequence: TGTGCCAGTAAGGGACAGGGGGACACAGATACGCAGTATTTT. Translating it yields CASKGQGDTDTQYF. J is TRBJ2-3 and V is TRBV19; 11 bases fit TRBD1. The germline gives CDR1 LNHDA, CDR2 SQIVND (reference sequence). V lost 7 bases, J lost 2 bases, and 2 bases stayed unmatched. The CDR3 spans 14 residues.